One sample yielded the 30 T cell receptor beta chains listed below, sequenced in a study of blood T cell repertoires in COVID-19. Profiled with immunoSEQ multiplex PCR; TCRdb holds only in-frame clones, not every one. The table lists over 130,000 clones, more than 70% of them singletons. Sequenced input: peripheral blood. These receptors were collected from a human donor in a cohort sampled during active COVID-19.

This sequence joins TRBV2 and TRBJ1-3; 7 bases line up with TRBD1. The CDR3 is 15 residues long. The J segment lost 4 bases and the V segment lost 6 bases, leaving 9 bases of the junction unmatched. Germline loops: CDR1 SNHLY, CDR2 FYNNEI. In DNA, the CDR3 is TGTGCCAGCAGCCTGGGGGCAGGGGGAGGAAACACCATATATTTT. Its protein product is CASSLGAGGGNTIYF.

The CDR3: CASSLARGQGNYGYTF. CDR3 sequence (DNA): TGTGCCAGCAGCTTAGCGAGAGGACAGGGAAACTATGGCTACACCTTC. This chain links TRBV7-2 with TRBJ1-2; 8 bases agree with TRBD1. This CDR3 region has 16 residues. Germline trimming cut 0 bases from V and 2 bases from J; bases unmatched to any gene: 5. From germline, CDR1 is SGHTA and CDR2 FQGNSA.

The chain joins TRBV19 to TRBJ2-7; D is possibly TRBD1 (5 bases). From germline, CDR1 is LNHDA and CDR2 SQIVND (reference sequence). The ends were cut back, 3 bases at V and 5 bases at J, with 14 bases in the middle. The CDR3 runs 14 residues. CDR3 sequence (DNA): TGTGCCAGTAGTATGTCAGGGTATCTAAACGAGCAGTACTTC. It yields the protein CASSMSGYLNEQYF.

In DNA, the CDR3 is TGTGCCAGCACCAAGACAGAGTTTAACTATGGCTACACCTTC. Protein sequence: CASTKTEFNYGYTF. V is TRBV11-2 and J is TRBJ1-2; tentative D call: TRBD1 (5 bases). Germline loops: CDR1 SGHAT, CDR2 FQNNGV. V was shortened by 7 bases and J by 1 base, with 13 bases between the two germline ends. This CDR3 spans 14 amino acids.

This chain joins TRBV4-2 and TRBJ2-3; TRBD2 agrees at 8 bases. This CDR3 comprises 17 residues. Trimming cost V 0 bases and J 2 bases; bases outside gene matches: 7. The germline gives CDR1 LGHNA, CDR2 YNFKEQ. The CDR3 protein is CASSQEERGGPTDTQYF. The DNA of the CDR3 is TGTGCCAGCAGCCAAGAGGAACGGGGGGGCCCCACAGATACGCAGTATTTT.

The rearrangement uses TRBV7-9 and TRBJ2-1, with 9 bases matching TRBD1. J gave up 3 bases and V 3 bases, and 3 bases lay outside the gene matches. The CDR3 contains 15 residues. From germline, CDR1 is SEHNR and CDR2 FQNEAQ (reference sequence). CDR3 sequence: CASSFRDRVYNEQFF. CDR3 DNA sequence: TGTGCCAGCAGCTTCCGGGACAGGGTCTACAATGAGCAGTTCTTC.

The gene calls are TRBV6-2 or TRBV6-3 and TRBJ2-7; possible D gene TRBD1, 6 bases. V was clipped by 6 bases and J by 1 base, with 19 bases between them. CDR1 and CDR2 from the germline V gene are MNHEY and SVGEGT. There are 16 residues in the CDR3. The chain's CDR3 is CASSPRDKGRSYEQYF. The CDR3 coding sequence is TGTGCCAGCAGCCCCCGGGACAAAGGGAGATCCTACGAGCAGTACTTC.

The chain joins TRBV7-2 to TRBJ2-2, with D possibly matching TRBD2 (5 bases). This CDR3 has 15 amino acids. The ends were cut back, 7 bases at V and 4 bases at J, with 16 bases in the middle. The germline CDR1 and CDR2 sequences are SGHTA and FQGNSA. Here the CDR3 DNA reads TGTGCCAGCATCCTGAGTACGGGGAGCACCGGGGAGCTGTTTTTT. It codes for CASILSTGSTGELFF.

This chain uses TRBV6-5 with TRBJ2-7; TRBD2 might be the D (6 bases). Per germline, CDR1 MNHEY and CDR2 SVGAGI. Trimming removed 0 bases at V and 7 bases at J, with 16 bases between. The CDR3 runs 15 residues. CDR3 protein: CASSYSAGAGREQYF. The CDR3 nucleotides are TGTGCCAGCAGTTACTCGGCGGGTGCAGGGAGGGAGCAGTACTTC.

This chain joins TRBV6-4 and TRBJ1-2; 9 bases map to TRBD1. This CDR3 comprises 14 residues. The trim removed 4 bases at V and 7 bases at J, leaving 7 bases unmatched. Germline loops: CDR1 MRHNA, CDR2 SNTAGT. The CDR3 region is CASSADRGMGGYTF. Here the CDR3 DNA reads TGTGCCAGCAGTGCGGACAGGGGAATGGGTGGCTACACCTTC.

This clone showed up just a few times. The CDR3 sequence is CASSLATSGGETQYF. The CDR3 DNA is TGTGCCAGCAGCTTAGCGACTAGCGGGGGGGAGACCCAGTACTTC. The chain couples TRBV7-6 to TRBJ2-5; 13 bases map to TRBD2. CDR1 is SGHVS and CDR2 is FNYEAQ in the germline V gene. With 0 bases clipped from V and 5 bases from J, the junction kept 0 bases outside the gene matches. CDR3 size: 15 residues.

V gene TRBV12-5 combines with J gene TRBJ2-1; 9 nucleotides line up with TRBD1. Germline V lookup: CDR1 LGHNT, CDR2 FRNRAP. The CDR3 extends over 19 amino acids. V lost 1 base and J lost 0; bases outside the gene matches: 10. CDR3 region: CASGLDPDRGTFSYNEQFF. The CDR3 DNA reads as TGTGCTAGTGGTTTGGACCCGGACAGGGGCACCTTCTCCTACAATGAGCAGTTCTTC.

The V gene is TRBV6-4, the J gene TRBJ2-2; a weak D match, TRBD1 (6 bases). The CDR3 runs 14 residues. Looked up from germline, CDR1 is MRHNA and CDR2 is SNTAGT. V lost 5 bases and J lost 6, with 13 bases in between. For the CDR3, the DNA is TGTGCCAGCAGTCCAGGGGAAGTTGCCGGGGAGCTGTTTTTT. Translation: CASSPGEVAGELFF.

The chain joins TRBV7-6 to TRBJ2-7; perhaps TRBD2 as D (5 bases). This CDR3 spans 13 amino acids. Trimming shortened V by 2 bases and J by 6 bases, and 11 bases separated the two germline ends. Looked up from germline, CDR1 is SGHVS and CDR2 is FNYEAQ. The CDR3 region is CASSLNGESEQYF. In DNA form, the CDR3 reads TGTGCCAGCAGCTTAAACGGGGAAAGCGAGCAGTACTTC.

The chain joins TRBV18 to TRBJ2-5; 9 bases agree with TRBD1. Germline V CDR1 and CDR2: KGHSH, LQKENI. The V and J ends lost 5 bases and 3 bases, in that order; junction bases with no gene match: 25. The CDR3 spans 21 residues. CDR3 sequence (DNA): TGTGCCAGCTCAGTTACACGGGACAGGGTTCTCCAAGGCCCTCCCGAAGAGACCCAGTACTTC. Residues: CASSVTRDRVLQGPPEETQYF.

This rearrangement joins TRBV5-1 to TRBJ2-5, with D unresolved. Trimming stripped 1 base from V and 0 bases from J, with 4 bases between. Germline V gene sequence: CDR1 SGHRS, CDR2 YFSETQ. The CDR3 covers 13 residues. CDR3 nucleotide sequence: TGCGCCAGCAGCTTGCAGAACCAAGAGACCCAGTACTTC. Its translation is CASSLQNQETQYF.

The chain couples TRBV14 to TRBJ1-2, with no clear D. The ends were cut back, 4 bases at V and 8 bases at J, with 11 bases in the middle. CDR3 length equals 12 residues. Germline V CDR1 and CDR2: SGHDN, FVKESK. The CDR3 DNA is TGTGCCAGCAGCCGGGCTTCTGGAGGCTACACCTTC. Its protein product is CASSRASGGYTF.

The chain joins TRBV3-1 (or the pseudogene TRBV3-2) to TRBJ2-3; perhaps TRBD2 as D (7 bases). CDR1 LGHDT and CDR2 YNNKEL come from the germline V gene (reference sequence). This CDR3 has 15 amino acids. Trimming took off 6 bases at V and 6 bases at J, with 19 bases between the two ends. The CDR3 protein is CASRGGGSQRDTQYF. CDR3 bases: TGTGCCAGCAGAGGGGGAGGGAGCCAGAGGGATACGCAGTATTTT.

The gene calls are TRBV7-6 and TRBJ1-1, with D possibly matching TRBD1 (6 bases). Germline CDR1 reads SGHVS; CDR2 reads FNYEAQ. V was trimmed by 8 bases and J by 1 base, leaving 8 bases between them. This CDR3 contains 12 residues. CDR3 sequence: CASRGGNTEAFF. In DNA form, the CDR3 reads TGTGCCAGCCGAGGGGGGAACACTGAAGCTTTCTTT.

The rearrangement links TRBV7-9 to TRBJ2-7; perhaps TRBD2 as D (6 bases). Looked up from germline, CDR1 is SEHNR and CDR2 is FQNEAQ (reference sequence). This CDR3 is built from 12 residues. Trimming left V 5 bases short and J 9 bases short, with 14 bases between. DNA for the CDR3: TGTGCCAGCAGCCCGAATATGGGGGGGCAGTACTTC. Its protein is CASSPNMGGQYF.

The rearrangement links TRBV9 to TRBJ2-1; 12 bases are a match to TRBD2. The CDR3 has 15 residues. Germline V gene lookup returns CDR1 SGDLS and CDR2 YYNGEE. With 6 bases clipped from V and 3 bases from J, the junction kept 4 bases outside the gene matches. CDR3 sequence: CASTSTSGSYNEQFF. As DNA, the CDR3 is TGTGCCAGCACCTCGACTAGCGGGAGCTACAATGAGCAGTTCTTC.

This rearrangement joins TRBV3-1 (or the pseudogene TRBV3-2) to TRBJ2-2; no firm D call. V lost 4 bases and J lost 4, with 7 bases in between. The CDR3 has 13 amino acids. CDR1 and CDR2 from the germline V gene are LGHDT and YNNKEL (reference sequence). CDR3 DNA sequence: TGTGCCAGCAGCCTCATCGGCACCGGGGAGCTGTTTTTT. Its translation is CASSLIGTGELFF.

The V gene is TRBV5-1, the J gene TRBJ2-7; 9 bases align to TRBD1. Trimming removed 1 base from V and 6 bases from J; junction bases left unmatched: 2. Germline values: CDR1 SGHRS, CDR2 YFSETQ. This CDR3 is 13 amino acids long. Here the CDR3 reads CASSLTGGSEQYF. The CDR3 DNA reads TGCGCCAGCAGCTTGACAGGGGGCTCCGAGCAGTACTTC.

The chain recombines TRBV7-2 with TRBJ1-6; D perhaps matches TRBD1 (6 bases). V was pared by 4 bases and J by 5 bases, with 18 bases between. Germline CDR1 and CDR2: SGHTA and FQGNSA. This CDR3 spans 17 amino acids. CDR3 residues: CASSSRGRGTNNSPLHF. The DNA for the CDR3 is TGTGCCAGCAGCTCCAGGGGCAGGGGCACTAATAATTCACCCCTCCACTTT. The full variable domain, in which reference TRBV7-2 and TRBJ1-6 provide the parts outside the CDR3, is GAGVSQSPSNKVTEKGKDVELRCDPISGHTALYWYRQSLGQGLEFLIYFQGNSAPDKSGLPSDRFSAERTGGSVSTLTIQRTQQEDSAVYLCASSSRGRGTNNSPLHFGNGTRLTVT.

This rearrangement joins TRBV5-1 to TRBJ2-7; tentatively, D is TRBD1 (6 bases). The CDR3 totals 15 residues. Germline CDR1 and CDR2: SGHRS and YFSETQ. The ends were cut back, 0 bases at V and 2 bases at J, with 12 bases in the middle. The DNA of the CDR3 is TGCGCCAGCAGCTTGGATGGTGGGGACACCTACGAGCAGTACTTC. Protein: CASSLDGGDTYEQYF.

This rearrangement joins TRBV18 to TRBJ1-1; no clear D. The germline V gene has CDR1 KGHSH and CDR2 LQKENI. Deletions cut 4 bases from V and 0 bases from J, with 12 bases between. This CDR3 contains 15 residues. The CDR3 protein is CASSRGGGMNTEAFF. The CDR3 DNA is TGTGCCAGCTCACGGGGAGGAGGGATGAACACTGAAGCTTTCTTT.

In its sample, this clone was seen a few times. This chain connects TRBV10-3 to TRBJ1-1, with 7 bases lining up with TRBD1. The CDR3 loop spans 14 amino acids. CDR1 and CDR2 from the germline V gene are ENHRY and SYGVKD. With 4 bases clipped from V and 0 bases from J, the junction kept 2 bases outside the gene matches. The CDR3 nucleotides are TGTGCCATCAGTGGGGGACAGCTGAACACTGAAGCTTTCTTT. Its translation: CAISGGQLNTEAFF.

This chain uses TRBV9 with TRBJ2-2; 9 nucleotides agree with TRBD2. Per germline, CDR1 SGDLS and CDR2 YYNGEE. CDR3 length equals 16 residues. Trimming removed 3 bases from V and 1 base from J; junction bases left unmatched: 4. CDR3 sequence reads: CASSGSSGVNTGELFF. The CDR3 bases are TGTGCCAGCAGCGGCTCTAGCGGGGTGAACACCGGGGAGCTGTTTTTT. Based on the CDR3 plus reference TRBV9 and TRBJ2-2, the full variable domain is DSGVTQTPKHLITATGQRVTLRCSPRSGDLSVYWYQQSLDQGLQFLIQYYNGEERAKGNILERFSAQQFPDLHSELNLSSLELGDSALYFCASSGSSGVNTGELFFGEGSRLTVL.

This chain joins TRBV6-2 or TRBV6-3 and TRBJ2-7; D not certain. Germline CDR1 and CDR2: MNHEY and SVGEGT. V shed 2 bases and J shed 4 bases, with 12 bases lying between them. The CDR3 consists of 14 residues. The CDR3 here is CASSYQAGLYEQYF. CDR3 in DNA: TGTGCCAGCAGTTACCAGGCAGGATTATACGAGCAGTACTTC.

Written as DNA, the CDR3 is TGTGCCAGCAGTGAAGCGGGAGCAGGGGGTGGTTCACCCCTCCACTTT. As protein: CASSEAGAGGGSPLHF. This chain links TRBV6-1 with TRBJ1-6, with TRBD1 matching over 7 bases. The V and J ends lost 0 bases and 9 bases, in that order; junction bases with no gene match: 8. This CDR3 region has 16 residues. The germline CDR1 and CDR2 sequences are MNHNS and SASEGT.